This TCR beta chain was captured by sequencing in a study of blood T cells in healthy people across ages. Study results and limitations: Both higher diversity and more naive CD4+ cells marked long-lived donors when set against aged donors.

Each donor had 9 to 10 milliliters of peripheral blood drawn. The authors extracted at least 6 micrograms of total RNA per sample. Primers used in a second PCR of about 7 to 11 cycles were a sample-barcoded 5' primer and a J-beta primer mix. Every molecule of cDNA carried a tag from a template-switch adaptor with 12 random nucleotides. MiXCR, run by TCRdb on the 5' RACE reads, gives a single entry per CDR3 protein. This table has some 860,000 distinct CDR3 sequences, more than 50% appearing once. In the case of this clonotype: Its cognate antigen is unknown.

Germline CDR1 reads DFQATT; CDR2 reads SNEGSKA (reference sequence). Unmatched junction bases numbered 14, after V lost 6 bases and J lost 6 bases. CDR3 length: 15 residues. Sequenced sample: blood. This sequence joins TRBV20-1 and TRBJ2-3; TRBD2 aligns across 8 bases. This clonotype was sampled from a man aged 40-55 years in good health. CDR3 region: CSASDRREALDTQYF. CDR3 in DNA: TGCAGTGCGAGCGACCGGCGGGAGGCTCTGGATACGCAGTATTTT.